Below, one TCR beta chain is given with its context. Antigen specificity is unknown. Germline trimming cut 6 bases from V and 10 bases from J; bases unmatched to any gene: 5. CDR3 length equals 10 residues. Germline V gene sequence: CDR1 DFQATT, CDR2 SNEGSKA (reference sequence). This sample is drawn from a study of cytomegalovirus exposure and HLA in healthy donors. Overall study: When fewer than 500 donors were genotyped, more than 70% of them were found to fall in the Caucasian-associated ancestry cluster.

Whole-study results and caveats: Three chains linked to CMV were shown in vitro to be specific for CMV antigens. Analysis was carried out at a later point, and it linked a missense DCLRE1C variant to TCR beta V- and J-gene trimming.

Primers included in the PCR were 60 Vbeta and 13 Jbeta primers. Sequencing was performed with immunoSEQ multiplex PCR; in TCRdb, only in-frame clones are kept and a portion is missing. This table has around 150,000 clones, about 80% appearing once. The specimen sequenced was PBMCs. The source is a man aged 30 to 39 in good health and CMV-seronegative. The genes are TRBV20-1 and TRBJ2-5; TRBD1 agrees at 7 bases. CDR3 in DNA: TGCAGTGCCAACCGACAGGGCCAGTACTTC. Amino acids: CSANRQGQYF.